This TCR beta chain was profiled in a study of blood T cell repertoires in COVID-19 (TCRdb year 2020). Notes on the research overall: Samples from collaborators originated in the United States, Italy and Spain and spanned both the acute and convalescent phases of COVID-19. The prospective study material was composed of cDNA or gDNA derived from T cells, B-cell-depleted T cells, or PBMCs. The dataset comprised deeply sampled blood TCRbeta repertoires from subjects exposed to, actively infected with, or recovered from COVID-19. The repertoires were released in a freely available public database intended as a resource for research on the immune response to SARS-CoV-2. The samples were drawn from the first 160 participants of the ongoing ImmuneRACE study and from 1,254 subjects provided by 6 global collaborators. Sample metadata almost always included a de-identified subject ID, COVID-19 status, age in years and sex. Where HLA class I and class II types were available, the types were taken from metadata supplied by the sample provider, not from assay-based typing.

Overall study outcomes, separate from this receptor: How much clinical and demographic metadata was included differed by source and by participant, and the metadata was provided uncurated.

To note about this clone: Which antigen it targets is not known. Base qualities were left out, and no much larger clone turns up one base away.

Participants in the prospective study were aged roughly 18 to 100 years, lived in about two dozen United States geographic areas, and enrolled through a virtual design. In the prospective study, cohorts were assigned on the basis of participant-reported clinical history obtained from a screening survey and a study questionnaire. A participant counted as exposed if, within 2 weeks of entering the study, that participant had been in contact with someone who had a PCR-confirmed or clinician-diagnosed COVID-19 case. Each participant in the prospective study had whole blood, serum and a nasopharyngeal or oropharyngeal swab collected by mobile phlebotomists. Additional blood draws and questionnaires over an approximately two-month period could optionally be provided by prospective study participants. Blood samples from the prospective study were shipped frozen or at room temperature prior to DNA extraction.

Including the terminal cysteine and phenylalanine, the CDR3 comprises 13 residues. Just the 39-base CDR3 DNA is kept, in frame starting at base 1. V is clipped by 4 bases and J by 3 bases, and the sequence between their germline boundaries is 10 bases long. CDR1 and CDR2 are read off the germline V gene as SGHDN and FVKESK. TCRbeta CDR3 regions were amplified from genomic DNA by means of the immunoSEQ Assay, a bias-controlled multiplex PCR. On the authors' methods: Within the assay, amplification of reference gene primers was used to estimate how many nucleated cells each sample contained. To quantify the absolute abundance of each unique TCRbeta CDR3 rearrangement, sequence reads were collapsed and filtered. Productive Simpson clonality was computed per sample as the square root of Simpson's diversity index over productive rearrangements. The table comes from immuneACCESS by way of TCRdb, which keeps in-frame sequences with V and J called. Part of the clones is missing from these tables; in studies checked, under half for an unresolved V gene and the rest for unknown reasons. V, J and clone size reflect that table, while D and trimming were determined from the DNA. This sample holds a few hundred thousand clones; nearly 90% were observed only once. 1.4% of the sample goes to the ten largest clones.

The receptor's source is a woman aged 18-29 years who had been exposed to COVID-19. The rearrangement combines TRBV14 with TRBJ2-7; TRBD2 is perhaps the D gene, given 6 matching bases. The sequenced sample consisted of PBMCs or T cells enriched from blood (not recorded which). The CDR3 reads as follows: CASSPGLHYEQYF. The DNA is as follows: TGTGCCAGCAGCCCGGGACTCCACTACGAGCAGTACTTC.